This record covers a single TCR beta chain. The data were taken from a study of blood T cell repertoires in COVID-19. On the study more broadly: Sample material is recorded as cDNA or gDNA derived from T cells, B-cell-depleted T cells, or PBMCs.

The table came from immunoSEQ multiplex PCR; TCRdb's copy has only in-frame clones and leaves some out. The repertoire holds 350,000 to 500,000 clones, with roughly 90% as singletons. The CDR3 extends over 15 amino acids. Germline assignment: CDR1 WNHNN and CDR2 SYGVQD (reference sequence). Deletions cut 3 bases from V and 7 bases from J, with 19 bases between. Cohort allocation depended upon clinical history that participants reported. Contact with a PCR-confirmed or clinician-diagnosed COVID-19 case occurred within 2 weeks of entry. The chain carries TRBV10-1 and TRBJ2-7, with D possibly being TRBD2 (6 bases). Input material: PBMCs or T cells enriched from blood (not recorded which). The receptor was isolated from a woman between 18 and 30 years old who had been exposed to COVID-19. The CDR3 DNA is TGCGCCAGCAGTGAACCGGGGGAAGGATTTGGTGAGCAGTACTTC. Encoded protein: CASSEPGEGFGEQYF.